This entry is about one T cell receptor beta chain. As the sequencing template, cDNA was produced by extracting RNA and reverse transcribing it. Using immunoSEQ multiplex PCR, the repertoire was profiled, and TCRdb retains in-frame clones only, with some absent. The sample lists tens of thousands of clones, about half occurring once. This sample stems from a study of CD8+ T cells in alopecia areata. The authors sorted CD4+ and CD8+ T cells from PBMCs. From germline, CDR1 is SQVTM and CDR2 ANQGSEA. CDR3 size: 11 residues. V dropped 7 bases and J dropped 6 bases, with 9 bases sitting between them. This sample comprised CD8+ T cells sorted from blood, obtained at week 0. This rearrangement joins TRBV29-1 to TRBJ2-2; possibly TRBD1 for D (5 bases). The sequence derives from a human donor with alopecia areata. DNA of the CDR3: TGCAGCGCCTTAGGGGCCGGGGAGCTGTTTTTT. It codes for CSALGAGELFF.